Presented here are 9 T cell receptor beta chains from one specimen sequenced in a study of blood T cell repertoires in COVID-19 (dated by TCRdb to 2018 to 2021). The protocol used for the library was the immunoSEQ multiplex PCR assay. What TCRdb holds here is the immuneACCESS table cut down to in-frame rearrangements. Part of the clones is not present; checked against another copy, under half of the missing clones reflect an unresolved V gene, and the others are unexplained. The sample data list about 330,000 clones, and approximately 92% of these were observed just once. The ten largest clonotypes hold approximately 17% of the sample. Sequencing was carried out using PBMCs or T cells enriched from blood (not recorded which). The receptors here all came from a woman aged 30 to 39 who had recovered from COVID-19.

V and J are TRBV10-3 and TRBJ2-7; TRBD1 agrees at 8 bases. J lost 1 base, V lost 0 bases, and 8 bases had no gene match. Germline V gives CDR1 ENHRY, CDR2 SYGVKD. The CDR3 covers 17 residues. This CDR3 is CAISESGGRGQSYEQYF. CDR3 nucleotide sequence: TGTGCCATCAGTGAGTCGGGGGGCAGGGGGCAGTCCTACGAGCAGTACTTC.

The chain carries TRBV6-5 and TRBJ2-5; 8 bases are a match to TRBD1. The CDR3 contains 15 residues. CDR1 and CDR2 (germline): MNHEY, SVGAGI. V gave up 4 bases and J gave up 5 bases; unmatched junction bases: 9. CDR3 nucleotide sequence: TGTGCCAGCAGTTTAGGGACAGGTGATTGGGAGACCCAGTACTTC. Protein product: CASSLGTGDWETQYF.

About this clone itself: The sample contains more than one DNA sequence encoding this CDR3. V and J are TRBV2 and TRBJ1-1, with no clear D. Germline V gene lookup returns CDR1 SNHLY and CDR2 FYNNEI. V was pared by 1 base and J by 2 bases, with 5 bases between. CDR3 length equals 13 residues. The CDR3 is CASSEGRNTEAFF. The CDR3 nucleotides are TGTGCCAGCAGTGAAGGCAGAAACACTGAAGCTTTCTTT. Using reference TRBV2 and TRBJ1-1 for the parts outside the CDR3, the full variable domain is EPEVTQTPSHQVTQMGQEVILRCVPISNHLYFYWYRQILGQKVEFLVSFYNNEISEKSEIFDDQFSVERPDGSNFTLKIRSTKLEDSAMYFCASSEGRNTEAFFGQGTRLTVV.

The J gene is TRBJ1-3, the V gene TRBV7-2, with unresolved D. With 5 bases removed from V and 1 base from J, the gap between germline ends came to 3 bases. Per the germline V gene, CDR1 is SGHTA and CDR2 is FQGNSA. This CDR3 is built from 12 residues. The CDR3 bases are TGTGCCAGCAGCCCATCTGGAAACACCATATATTTT. Its translation is CASSPSGNTIYF.

V is TRBV4-3 and J is TRBJ1-1; TRBD1 matches 10 bases. The CDR3 is made up of 18 amino acids. The V segment lost 4 bases and the J segment 3 bases; nucleotides outside the gene matches: 14. Germline V gene sequence: CDR1 LGHNA, CDR2 YSLEER. Here the CDR3 reads CASSLKGPTGGLYTEAFF. CDR3 sequence (DNA): TGCGCCAGCAGCCTCAAGGGTCCGACAGGGGGCCTATACACTGAAGCTTTCTTT.

This clone was counted many times. V gene TRBV20-1 combines with J gene TRBJ2-1; 9 bases fit TRBD2. The CDR3 has 13 amino acids. Germline-derived CDR1 and CDR2 are DFQATT and SNEGSKA (reference sequence). The ends lost 3 bases at V and 7 bases at J; junction bases unmatched: 4. In DNA, the CDR3 is TGCAGTGCTAGTAAGACTAGCGGTAATGAGCAGTTCTTC. Translation: CSASKTSGNEQFF.

The V call is TRBV30, the J call TRBJ1-1; D call uncertain. Germline V gene lookup returns CDR1 GTSNPN and CDR2 SVGIG (reference sequence). With 2 bases removed from V and 5 bases from J, the gap between germline ends came to 15 bases. The length of the CDR3 is 14 residues. CDR3 residues: CAWSIPGSGTEAFF. The CDR3 DNA sequence: TGTGCCTGGAGTATACCAGGATCGGGAACTGAAGCTTTCTTT.

The chain carries TRBV7-2 and TRBJ1-6; the match to TRBD1 covers 9 bases. CDR3 length: 15 residues. The V and J ends lost 2 bases and 13 bases, in that order; junction bases with no gene match: 9. The V gene's germline CDR1 is SGHTA and CDR2 FQGNSA. The CDR3 loop reads CASSLTGTGTPPLHF. CDR3 coding DNA: TGTGCCAGCAGCTTAACCGGGACAGGGACTCCCCCCCTCCACTTT.

The J gene is TRBJ1-2, the V gene TRBV9; 9 bases map to TRBD1. The CDR3 sequence is 15 residues long. Germline V gives CDR1 SGDLS, CDR2 YYNGEE. V was clipped by 4 bases and J by 6 bases; unmatched bases: 10. CDR3 nucleotide sequence: TGTGCCAGCAGCCCTAGCGACAGGGGGAGGGATGGCTACACCTTC. Translated, it gives CASSPSDRGRDGYTF.